This TCR beta chain was sequenced in a study of T-cell reconstitution after alpha-beta-depleted transplantation in children. As to this clonotype: One end of the junction does not line up with germline, which may come from a read error.

Library preparation (for TCRbeta) was performed with unique molecular identifiers. Each CDR3 protein gets one entry after TCRdb re-called the PCR reads with MiXCR. The repertoire holds 190,000 or so distinct CDR3 sequences, about 14% seen once, with under 15% in the top ten. The CDR3 is made up of 15 amino acids. From germline, CDR1 is SGDLS and CDR2 YYNGEE. The gene calls are TRBV9 and TRBJ2-1; TRBD2 aligns across 7 bases. The sample here was PBMCs from the stem cell graft donor, taken from the stem cell graft. The TCR was taken from a human donor who donated a stem cell graft to a child with acute lymphoblastic leukemia. CDR3 region: CASSVVGGRAERRSF. In nucleotides, the CDR3 is TGTGCCAGCAGCGTAGTCGGCGGGAGAGCGGAACGGCGTTCCTTC.